Here is one T cell receptor beta chain with its context. The antigen is not known. This entry is derived from a study of shared clonotypes between healthy human individuals. This CDR3 is built from 17 residues. Germline CDR1 SNHLY, CDR2 FYNNEI. V gave up 4 bases and J gave up 0 bases; unmatched junction bases: 8. DNA at around 210 ng, approximately 30,000 T cell genomes, went into sorted-subset replicate PCRs. TCRdb's copy holds only in-frame clones and misses some; the assay was immunoSEQ multiplex PCR. Here the sample spans 2 million to 2.5 million clones, approximately 90% being singletons. General study findings and limits: Sampling was confined to blood; repertoires within tissues likely differ.

The chain employs TRBV2 and TRBJ1-4; the match to TRBD1 covers 7 bases. This clonotype originated in a man aged 18 to 30 in good health. Some clones in this sample may be carry-over from other donors' samples. The sequencing input was naive CD4+ T cells from PBMCs. The subset is: CD45RA+ positively selected. CDR3 residues: CASSGTGGRATNEKLFF. The CDR3 DNA sequence: TGTGCCAGCAGTGGGACAGGTGGGCGAGCAACTAATGAAAAACTGTTTTTT.